These 5 T cell receptor beta chains originate from one sample sequenced in a study of cytomegalovirus exposure and HLA in healthy donors. PCR employed 60 Vbeta and 13 Jbeta primers. Sequencing was performed with immunoSEQ multiplex PCR; in TCRdb, only in-frame clones are kept and a portion is missing. The table lists about 130,000 clones, approximately 83% of them singletons, with about 2.9% in the top ten. Sequencing was performed on PBMCs. These receptors were obtained from a man in his forties in good health and CMV-seronegative.

This clone was counted only a few times. V is TRBV7-6 and J is TRBJ2-3; a possible D gene is TRBD2 (5 bases). CDR1 SGHVS and CDR2 FNYEAQ come from the germline V gene. The CDR3 covers 20 residues. The V gene lost 0 bases and the J gene lost 2 bases, with 24 bases spanning the gap. This CDR3 is CASSLAPPGSSASFTDTQYF. The CDR3 DNA is TGTGCCAGCAGCTTAGCCCCCCCGGGGAGCTCAGCCTCCTTCACAGATACGCAGTATTTT. Full variable domain (remainder filled in from reference TRBV7-6 and TRBJ2-3): GAGVSQSPRYKVTKRGQDVALRCDPISGHVSLYWYRQALGQGPEFLTYFNYEAQQDKSGLPNDRFSAERPEGSISTLTIQRTEQRDSAMYRCASSLAPPGSSASFTDTQYFGPGTRLTVL.

This rearrangement joins TRBV4-2 to TRBJ2-5; the D gene is possibly TRBD1 (6 bases). Germline values: CDR1 LGHNA, CDR2 YNFKEQ. This CDR3 contains 15 residues. V lost 1 base, J lost 4 bases, and 13 bases lay in between. The CDR3: CASSQGGQAGETQYF. In nucleotides, the CDR3 is TGTGCCAGCAGCCAAGGGGGGCAGGCGGGAGAGACCCAGTACTTC.

V gene TRBV5-1 combines with J gene TRBJ2-3, with TRBD1 as a possible D gene (6 bases). The V end lost 3 bases, the J end lost 8 bases, and 16 bases lay between the germline ends. Germline V gives CDR1 SGHRS, CDR2 YFSETQ. This CDR3 has 14 amino acids. The CDR3 sequence is CASSSTGSRGTQYF. In nucleotides, the CDR3 is TGCGCCAGCAGCTCAACAGGGTCTCGAGGTACGCAGTATTTT.

The V gene is TRBV25-1, the J gene TRBJ2-2, with 7 nucleotides matching TRBD1. CDR1 MGHDK and CDR2 SYGVNS come from the germline V gene. V lost 1 base, J lost 1 base, and 6 bases stayed unmatched. The CDR3 totals 17 residues. CDR3: CASSESWGTVNTGELFF. The CDR3 DNA reads as TGTGCCAGCAGTGAATCTTGGGGGACAGTGAACACCGGGGAGCTGTTTTTT.

The rearrangement joins TRBV9 to TRBJ2-1; TRBD2 matches at 7 bases. CDR1 and CDR2 from the germline V gene are SGDLS and YYNGEE. The ends lost 7 bases at V and 5 bases at J; junction bases unmatched: 9. This CDR3 is 14 amino acids long. The CDR3, as DNA: TGTGCCAGCGGCCCCGGGAGGCGGGACAATGAGCAGTTCTTC. Protein sequence: CASGPGRRDNEQFF.